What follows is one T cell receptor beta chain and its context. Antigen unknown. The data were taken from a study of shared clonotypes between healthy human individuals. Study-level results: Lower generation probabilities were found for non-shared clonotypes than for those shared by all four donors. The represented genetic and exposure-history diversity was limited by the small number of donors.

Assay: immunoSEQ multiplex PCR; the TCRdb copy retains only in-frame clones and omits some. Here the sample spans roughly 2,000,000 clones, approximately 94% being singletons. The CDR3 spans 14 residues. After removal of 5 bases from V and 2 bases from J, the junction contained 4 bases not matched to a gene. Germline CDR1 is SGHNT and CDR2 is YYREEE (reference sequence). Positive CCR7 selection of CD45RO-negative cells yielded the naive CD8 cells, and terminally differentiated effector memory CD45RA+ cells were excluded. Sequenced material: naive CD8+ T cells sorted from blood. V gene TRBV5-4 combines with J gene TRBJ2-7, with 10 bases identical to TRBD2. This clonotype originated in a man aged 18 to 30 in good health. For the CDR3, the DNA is TGTGCCAGCAGTGTCGGACTAGCGGCCTACGAGCAGTACTTC. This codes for CASSVGLAAYEQYF.